The 16 T cell receptor beta chains listed next were all sequenced from one sample in a study of T cells after yellow fever vaccination. TCRdb ran MiXCR on the 5' RACE reads and lists one entry per CDR3 protein. The table lists over 130,000 distinct CDR3 sequences, 7.7% of them singletons. The sequencing here drew on CD4+ T cells sorted from PBMCs, taken 5 days after the yellow fever booster vaccination. These receptors came from a man aged 30-40 years who received the YFV17D yellow fever vaccine.

This clonotype was observed at least ten times. The chain couples TRBV28 to TRBJ2-1; TRBD2 matches 10 bases. Germline V gene lookup returns CDR1 MDHEN and CDR2 SYDVKM. The ends lost 8 bases at V and 9 bases at J; junction bases unmatched: 10. This CDR3 contains 14 residues. This CDR3 is CASRFSGRAVEQFF. In DNA, the CDR3 is TGTGCCAGCCGATTCAGCGGGAGGGCGGTTGAGCAGTTCTTC. The full variable domain, completed using reference TRBV28 and TRBJ2-1, is DVKVTQSSRYLVKRTGEKVFLECVQDMDHENMFWYRQDPGLGLRLIYFSYDVKMKEKGDIPEGYSVSREKKERFSLILESASTNQTSMYLCASRFSGRAVEQFFGPGTRLTVL.

This clonotype was seen ten or more times. This sequence joins TRBV5-1 and TRBJ2-3; D gene uncertain. The V end was cut by 4 bases, the J end by 4 bases, with 10 bases between. Looked up from germline, CDR1 is SGHRS and CDR2 is YFSETQ. The CDR3 consists of 13 residues. CDR3 coding DNA: TGCGCCAGCAGCCAAAACAGTGCAGATACGCAGTATTTT. This encodes CASSQNSADTQYF.

This clonotype was recorded at least ten times. The rearrangement uses TRBV25-1 and TRBJ2-3, with D unclear. The CDR3 length is 14 residues. Trimming left V 6 bases short and J 5 bases short, with 15 bases between. Germline lookup yields CDR1 MGHDK and CDR2 SYGVNS. The CDR3 spells CASSVDGTLDTQYF. CDR3 nucleotides: TGTGCCAGCAGCGTTGACGGAACACTAGATACGCAGTATTTT.

At least ten counts were recorded for this clonotype. The chain combines TRBV28 with TRBJ2-3, with 7 bases matching TRBD2. This CDR3 contains 15 residues. J was trimmed by 4 bases and V by 5 bases; bases with no gene match: 9. Germline CDR1 and CDR2: MDHEN and SYDVKM. DNA for the CDR3: TGTGCCAGCAGTGGGGGGGGATACTACGCAGATACGCAGTATTTT. Translated, it gives CASSGGGYYADTQYF.

This clonotype was detected ten times or more. For the CDR3, the DNA is TGTGCCAGCAGCTTAAGGGTAGCACGCGCAGATACGCAGTATTTT. The encoded protein is CASSLRVARADTQYF. J is TRBJ2-3 and V is TRBV7-2; D is unclear. The V gene lost 2 bases and the J gene lost 4 bases, with 13 bases spanning the gap. Germline V gene data show CDR1 as SGHTA and CDR2 as FQGNSA. The CDR3 loop spans 15 amino acids. The full variable domain, with the rest looked up from reference TRBV7-2 and TRBJ2-3, is GAGVSQSPSNKVTEKGKDVELRCDPISGHTALYWYRQSLGQGLEFLIYFQGNSAPDKSGLPSDRFSAERTGGSVSTLTIQRTQQEDSAVYLCASSLRVARADTQYFGPGTRLTVL.

This sequence joins TRBV2 and TRBJ2-7, with D possibly TRBD2 on 6 matching bases. CDR3 length: 15 residues. Germline V CDR1 and CDR2: SNHLY, FYNNEI. Trimming took off 9 bases at V and 5 bases at J, with 23 bases between the two ends. CDR3 sequence reads: CARKDPRDSEDEQYF. Here the CDR3 DNA reads TGTGCCAGAAAAGACCCCAGGGACTCGGAGGACGAGCAGTACTTC. The entire variable domain, with the rest obtained from reference TRBV2 and TRBJ2-7, is as follows: EPEVTQTPSHQVTQMGQEVILRCVPISNHLYFYWYRQILGQKVEFLVSFYNNEISEKSEIFDDQFSVERPDGSNFTLKIRSTKLEDSAMYFCARKDPRDSEDEQYFGPGTRLTVT.

This clonotype appeared many times. This chain uses TRBV9 with TRBJ2-5; TRBD2 aligns across 12 bases. Germline values: CDR1 SGDLS, CDR2 YYNGEE. Trimming at V came to 4 bases and at J to 4 bases, leaving 11 bases not matched to a gene. The CDR3 sequence is 17 residues long. The CDR3 coding sequence is TGTGCCAGCAGCCCGGCGCCGACTAGCGGGAGACGAGAGACCCAGTACTTC. Protein: CASSPAPTSGRRETQYF.

In this sample, this clonotype turned up many times. The DNA of the CDR3 is TGTGCCAGCATTGAGCAGCCAAACTATGGCTACACCTTC. This translates into CASIEQPNYGYTF. The chain combines TRBV2 with TRBJ1-2; D uncertain. Germline CDR1 is SNHLY and CDR2 is FYNNEI. The V gene lost 7 bases and the J gene lost 2 bases, with 11 bases spanning the gap. This CDR3 comprises 13 residues. Looking up the rest from reference TRBV2 and TRBJ1-2 gives the full variable domain: EPEVTQTPSHQVTQMGQEVILRCVPISNHLYFYWYRQILGQKVEFLVSFYNNEISEKSEIFDDQFSVERPDGSNFTLKIRSTKLEDSAMYFCASIEQPNYGYTFGSGTRLTVV.

At least ten counts were recorded for this clonotype. The genes are TRBV7-2 and TRBJ2-3, with TRBD2 matching 14 bases. Trimming removed 2 bases from V and 3 bases from J; junction bases left unmatched: 4. The CDR3 extends over 17 amino acids. CDR1 and CDR2 from the germline V gene are SGHTA and FQGNSA. CDR3 sequence reads: CASSLFGLAGGTDTQYF. The CDR3 DNA reads TGTGCCAGCAGCTTATTCGGACTAGCGGGAGGAACAGATACGCAGTATTTT.

The J gene is TRBJ2-3, the V gene TRBV3-1, with 8 nucleotides matching TRBD2. There are 15 residues in the CDR3. Germline V lookup: CDR1 LGHDT, CDR2 YNNKEL (reference sequence). V gave up 11 bases and J gave up 1 base; unmatched junction bases: 11. The CDR3 protein is CASTRGLARTDTQYF. The CDR3 DNA follows: TGTGCCTCCACCCGTGGACTAGCCCGCACAGATACGCAGTATTTT.

This chain joins TRBV29-1 and TRBJ2-2; D uncertain. Trimming left V 2 bases short and J 1 base short, with 5 bases between. From germline, CDR1 is SQVTM and CDR2 ANQGSEA. CDR3 length: 13 residues. In nucleotides, the CDR3 is TGCAGCGTTGAACTAGGGAACACCGGGGAGCTGTTTTTT. The encoded protein is CSVELGNTGELFF.

The chain joins TRBV27 to TRBJ2-7; D perhaps matches TRBD2 (5 bases). The CDR3 runs 16 residues. V lost 5 bases to trimming and J lost 2 bases, with 19 bases between them. Germline V lookup: CDR1 MNHEY, CDR2 SMNVEV (reference sequence). For the CDR3, the DNA is TGTGCCAGCAGTCCCCTAGGGCCTAGCCGGACCTACGAGCAGTACTTC. Translating it yields CASSPLGPSRTYEQYF.

This clonotype was counted many times. V and J are TRBV6-5 and TRBJ2-5; D is ambiguous. Germline values: CDR1 MNHEY, CDR2 SVGAGI. The CDR3 sequence is 14 residues long. Trimming took off 0 bases at V and 0 bases at J, with 5 bases between the two ends. The CDR3, as DNA: TGTGCCAGCAGTTACTCGGCTCACCAAGAGACCCAGTACTTC. Amino acid sequence: CASSYSAHQETQYF.

This clonotype showed up many times. The rearrangement links TRBV24-1 to TRBJ2-1, with 12 bases aligning to TRBD2. The CDR3 runs to 16 residues. V dropped 3 bases and J dropped 8; count of bases not matched to a gene: 7. Germline CDR1 and CDR2: KGHDR and SFDVKD. CDR3 DNA: TGTGCCACCAGTGATGCTAGCGGGAGGGCCGCGGATGAGCAGTTCTTC. Protein: CATSDASGRAADEQFF.

Many counts were recorded for this clonotype. DNA for the CDR3: TGTGCCACCAGCAGATTTAGCGGGAGTGCAAATGAGCAGTTCTTC. Protein: CATSRFSGSANEQFF. The V gene is TRBV15, the J gene TRBJ2-1, with 9 bases lining up with TRBD2. Germline loops: CDR1 LNHNV, CDR2 YYDKDF (reference sequence). This CDR3 has 15 amino acids. Trimming took 2 bases from V and 7 from J; bases not matched to a gene: 6.

This clonotype was observed at least ten times. The chain couples TRBV4-1 to TRBJ2-5; 12 positions agree with TRBD1. The germline gives CDR1 MGHRA, CDR2 YSYEKL. This CDR3 contains 15 residues. The ends lost 3 bases at V and 5 bases at J; junction bases unmatched: 4. The chain's CDR3 is CASSQGTGGMETQYF. CDR3 bases: TGCGCCAGCAGCCAGGGGACAGGGGGCATGGAGACCCAGTACTTC.